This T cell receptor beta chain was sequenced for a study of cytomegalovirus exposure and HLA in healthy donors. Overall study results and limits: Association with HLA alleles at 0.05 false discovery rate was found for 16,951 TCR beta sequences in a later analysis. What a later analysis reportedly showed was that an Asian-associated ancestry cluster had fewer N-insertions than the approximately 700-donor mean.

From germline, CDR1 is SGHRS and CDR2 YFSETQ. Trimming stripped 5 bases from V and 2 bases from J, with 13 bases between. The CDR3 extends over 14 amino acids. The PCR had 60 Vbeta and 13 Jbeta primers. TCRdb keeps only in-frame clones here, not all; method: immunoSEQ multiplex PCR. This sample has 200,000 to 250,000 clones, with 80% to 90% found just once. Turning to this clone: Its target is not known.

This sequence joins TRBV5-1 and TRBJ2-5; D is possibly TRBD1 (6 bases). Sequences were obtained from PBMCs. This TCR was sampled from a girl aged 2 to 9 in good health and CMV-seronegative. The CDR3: CASSNQGIQETQYF. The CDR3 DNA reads TGCGCCAGCAGTAATCAGGGGATTCAAGAGACCCAGTACTTC.